The TCR beta chain described here comes from a study of OX40 agonist ivuxolimab in advanced cancers. In the case of this clone: Its antigen is unidentified.

Germline loops: CDR1 KGHSH, CDR2 LQKENI. The CDR3 extends over 14 amino acids. V lost 4 bases, J lost 8 bases, and 17 bases lay in between. Findings and caveats of the study: The average count of expanded clones was higher among CD8+ T cells than among CD4+. Patients who responded partially at 0.1-3.0 mg/kg showed clonal expansion ranking among the lowest.

Repertoires were generated with immunoSEQ multiplex PCR, while TCRdb's copy carries only in-frame clones and drops some. The table has some 100,000 clones, around four fifths seen once. Here the sequenced sample was CD4+ or CD8+ T cells sorted from blood, taken in a trial of the OX40 agonist ivuxolimab. The sequence came from an adult with an advanced solid tumor such as melanoma, head and neck, liver or kidney cancer. This chain links TRBV18 with TRBJ1-2; D unclear. CDR3 region: CASSLPHRAQGYTF. Here the CDR3 DNA reads TGTGCCAGCTCACTACCACATCGGGCACAAGGCTACACCTTC.